This T cell receptor beta chain was recorded in a study of neurological immune-mediated disorders. Overall study results and limits: None of the CDR3 amino acid sequences of expanded clones recurred across subjects, suggesting private repertoires in all groups.

Ten or more counts support this clonotype. The antigen is unknown. Germline lookup yields CDR1 DFQATT and CDR2 SNEGSKA (reference sequence). There are 13 residues in the CDR3. TCRdb fed the 5' RACE reads into MiXCR, producing one record per CDR3 protein. This sample has some 89,000 distinct CDR3 sequences, with around 4.7% found just once. The time point denotes: longitudinal time-point 3. 2 million PBMCs stored at -80 C were the source of the unsorted libraries. Sequences were obtained from PBMCs. This sequence originates from a woman in her fifties or sixties with multiple sclerosis. The chain links TRBV20-1 to TRBJ2-2; TRBD1 is a possible D gene (5 bases). CDR3 coding DNA: TGCAGCCCCAGGGCGCGTGGGACCGGGGAGCTGTTTTTT. Residues: CSPRARGTGELFF.